One and the same sample provided the 20 T cell receptor beta chains below, sequenced in a study of prognosis after radiotherapy for stage I lung cancer. TCR beta CDR3 was amplified from genomic DNA by two-round multiplex PCR. First-round PCR amplification was performed with primers specific to each TRBV and TRBJ gene. TCRdb re-called the multiplex PCR reads through MiXCR, storing one row per CDR3 protein. Here the sample spans about 27,000 distinct CDR3 sequences, just over 45% being singletons. The source was PBMCs, collected before or after stereotactic body radiation therapy (not recorded which). These receptors originate from a donor at least 50 years old with non-small cell lung cancer.

The chain combines TRBV7-9 with TRBJ1-1; D is undetermined. This CDR3 contains 17 residues. V gave up 4 bases and J gave up 4 bases, with 22 bases separating them. From germline, CDR1 is SEHNR and CDR2 FQNEAQ (reference sequence). The CDR3 sequence: CASSSHEYTVVSTEAFF. DNA for the CDR3: TGTGCCAGCAGCTCACATGAGTATACCGTTGTATCCACTGAAGCTTTCTTT.

The rearrangement links TRBV28 to TRBJ2-1; 9 bases line up with TRBD2. The CDR3 runs to 13 residues. Germline values: CDR1 MDHEN, CDR2 SYDVKM. The ends lost 4 bases at V and 8 bases at J; junction bases unmatched: 3. The DNA for the CDR3 is TGTGCCAGCAGTTCCTTAGCGGGAGATGAGCAGTTCTTC. Its translation: CASSSLAGDEQFF.

In this sample, this clonotype is medium-sized. The chain employs TRBV6-1 and TRBJ1-2; 7 nucleotides agree with TRBD1. Unmatched junction bases numbered 1, after V lost 0 bases and J lost 0 bases. Germline values: CDR1 MNHNS, CDR2 SASEGT. The CDR3 length is 15 residues. The CDR3 nucleotides read TGTGCCAGCAGTGAAGCCGGGACAGCTAACTATGGCTACACCTTC. Translation: CASSEAGTANYGYTF.

About this clonotype: At one of its ends the junction is not consistent with the germline gene, which may arise from a read error. The chain employs TRBV5-1 and TRBJ2-2; weak D call: TRBD1 (5 bases). Germline lookup yields CDR1 SGHRS and CDR2 YFSETQ. The CDR3 covers 13 residues. Here the CDR3 reads CTSRTSNTGELFF. CDR3 sequence (DNA): TGCACCAGCAGGACATCGAACACCGGGGAGCTGTTTTTT.

CDR3 sequence reads: CASMRTVGPETQYF. CDR3 DNA sequence: TGTGCCAGTATGCGGACAGTGGGCCCAGAGACCCAGTACTTC. This sequence joins TRBV19 and TRBJ2-5; D is perhaps TRBD1 (6 bases). The V and J ends lost 7 bases and 4 bases respectively, with 16 bases between them. The CDR3 is 14 residues long. Germline V CDR1 and CDR2: LNHDA, SQIVND (reference sequence).

This chain connects TRBV11-2 to TRBJ2-1; D is ambiguous. The CDR3 totals 13 residues. Trimming shortened V by 4 bases and J by 5 bases, and 9 bases separated the two germline ends. CDR1 and CDR2 (germline): SGHAT, FQNNGV. The CDR3 protein is CASSYSRNNEQFF. The CDR3 nucleotides read TGTGCCAGCAGCTATTCCAGGAACAATGAGCAGTTCTTC.

As concerns this clonotype: Just one base apart from a much larger clone, this may be a read error. The chain carries TRBV5-1 and TRBJ2-5, with D perhaps matching TRBD2 (6 bases). CDR1 is SGHRS, CDR2 YFSETQ, per germline. This CDR3 comprises 13 residues. Trimming left V 3 bases short and J 5 bases short, with 11 bases between. CDR3 DNA sequence: TGCGCCAGCAGCTCTTGGGGGACTGAGACCCAGTACTTC. It translates to CASSSWGTETQYF. Together with reference TRBV5-1 and TRBJ2-5, the CDR3 gives the full variable domain: KAGVTQTPRYLIKTRGQQVTLSCSPISGHRSVSWYQQTPGQGLQFLFEYFSETQRNKGNFPGRFSGRQFSNSRSEMNVSTLELGDSALYLCASSSWGTETQYFGPGTRLLVL.

Details on this clonotype: It is likely a read error: a sequence one base away is far more abundant. The gene calls are TRBV6-8 and TRBJ2-7; D is possibly TRBD1 (6 bases). The CDR3 runs to 13 residues. The V end lost 9 bases, the J end lost 6 bases, and 18 bases lay between the germline ends. Looked up from germline, CDR1 is MNHGY and CDR2 is SAAAGT. This CDR3 is CARSGGSLSEQYF. For the CDR3, the DNA is TGTGCCAGAAGTGGGGGCTCGTTAAGCGAGCAGTACTTC.

By its share, this clonotype is medium-sized. J is TRBJ2-1 and V is TRBV28; 13 bases match TRBD2. CDR1 is MDHEN and CDR2 is SYDVKM in the germline V gene. The CDR3 runs to 16 residues. The J segment lost 8 bases and the V segment lost 2 bases, leaving 6 bases of the junction unmatched. In DNA, the CDR3 is TGTGCCAGCAGTTTAAGCGAACTAGCGGGAGGGGATGAGCAGTTCTTC. Protein sequence: CASSLSELAGGDEQFF.

Ten or more counts support this clonotype. The chain employs TRBV7-9 and TRBJ1-1, with D possibly TRBD1 on 6 matching bases. The CDR3 contains 15 residues. CDR1 and CDR2 from the germline V gene are SEHNR and FQNEAQ (reference sequence). Deletions cut 1 base from V and 5 bases from J, with 14 bases between. Here the CDR3 DNA reads TGTGCCAGCAGCTTAGGGTCTGGGGGGCTGACTGAAGCTTTCTTT. This translates into CASSLGSGGLTEAFF.

This clonotype was counted at least ten times. V gene TRBV5-6 combines with J gene TRBJ2-5; unclear D gene. V was trimmed by 4 bases and J by 5 bases, leaving 15 bases between them. CDR1 SGHDT and CDR2 YYEEEE come from the germline V gene. The CDR3 totals 14 residues. In DNA, the CDR3 is TGTGCCAGCAGCAATGGTCCCCCAAGGGAGACCCAGTACTTC. Residues: CASSNGPPRETQYF.

This sequence joins TRBV12-3 or TRBV12-4 and TRBJ2-5; 12 nucleotides match TRBD2. The CDR3 has 17 residues. Trimming took 7 bases from V and 5 from J; bases not matched to a gene: 14. CDR3 sequence (DNA): TGTGCCAGCACCTTGAGTCTAGCGGGGGGGCCGGGGGAGACCCAGTACTTC. The encoded protein is CASTLSLAGGPGETQYF.

This clonotype was seen ten or more times. The V and J genes are TRBV9 and TRBJ1-3; D is uncertain. CDR1 and CDR2 from the germline V gene are SGDLS and YYNGEE. V lost 3 bases to trimming and J lost 0 bases, with 13 bases between them. The CDR3 covers 16 residues. The CDR3 here is CASSASPGGSGNTIYF. In DNA form, the CDR3 reads TGTGCCAGCAGCGCGAGCCCAGGAGGCTCTGGAAACACCATATATTTT.

This clonotype was picked up many times. V gene TRBV12-3 or TRBV12-4 combines with J gene TRBJ1-3, with D hard to call. V was clipped by 6 bases and J by 7 bases, with 16 bases between them. The CDR3 is 14 residues long. CDR3 protein: CASSLSSGGNTIYF. CDR3 in DNA: TGTGCCAGCAGCCTTAGCTCGGGTGGGAACACCATATATTTT.

With respect to this clonotype: The likely explanation is a read error, given a far larger clone one base away. The rearrangement links TRBV19 to TRBJ1-6, with D perhaps matching TRBD1 (5 bases). The J call may be wrong; the DNA end is better matched by TRBJ1-1. The CDR3 runs to 13 residues. The V gene's germline CDR1 is LNHDA and CDR2 SQIVND (reference sequence). In DNA, the CDR3 is TGTGCCAGTACTCAACTCGGGGGTTCTCTAGCTTTCTTT. Amino acids: CASTQLGGSLAFF.

The chain has TRBV11-2 and TRBJ2-3; TRBD2 agrees at 7 bases. Germline CDR1 is SGHAT and CDR2 is FQNNGV. The CDR3 has 15 residues. After removal of 3 bases from V and 2 bases from J, the junction contained 5 bases not matched to a gene. CDR3 sequence: CASSLSGVTTDTQYF. The CDR3 DNA reads as TGTGCCAGCAGCTTGAGCGGGGTGACCACAGATACGCAGTATTTT.

This clonotype was counted at least ten times. This chain uses TRBV6-1 with TRBJ1-3; no firm D call. This CDR3 is built from 12 residues. V lost 7 bases, J lost 4 bases, and 8 bases lay in between. Germline CDR1 is MNHNS and CDR2 is SASEGT. CDR3 residues: CASNSLGNTIYF. The CDR3 coding sequence is TGTGCCAGCAACTCCCTGGGAAACACCATATATTTT.

The table lists this clonotype with many counts. This chain joins TRBV7-2 and TRBJ2-1; D gene uncertain. The CDR3 is 14 amino acids. With 1 base removed from V and 4 bases from J, the gap between germline ends came to 8 bases. From germline, CDR1 is SGHTA and CDR2 FQGNSA. CDR3 loop: CASSLGIRYNEQFF. The CDR3, as DNA: TGTGCCAGCAGCTTAGGGATCCGATACAATGAGCAGTTCTTC.

This clonotype appeared many times. The chain employs TRBV19 and TRBJ1-1; D remains unclear. There are 13 residues in the CDR3. The V end was cut by 5 bases, the J end by 3 bases, with 10 bases between. Germline CDR1 is LNHDA and CDR2 is SQIVND (reference sequence). CDR3 region: CASSFGGYTEAFF. As DNA, the CDR3 is TGTGCCAGTAGTTTTGGCGGGTACACTGAAGCTTTCTTT.

This clonotype was found many times. It may be a read error: a sequence one base away is much more abundant. The gene calls are TRBV6-2 or TRBV6-3 and TRBJ2-1; D is possibly TRBD2 (5 bases). The CDR3 is 15 residues long. The V gene's germline CDR1 is MNHEY and CDR2 SVGEGT. The CDR3 here is CACSYHNGDGNEQFF. The CDR3 coding sequence is TGTGCCTGCAGTTACCACAACGGGGATGGGAATGAGCAGTTCTTC.